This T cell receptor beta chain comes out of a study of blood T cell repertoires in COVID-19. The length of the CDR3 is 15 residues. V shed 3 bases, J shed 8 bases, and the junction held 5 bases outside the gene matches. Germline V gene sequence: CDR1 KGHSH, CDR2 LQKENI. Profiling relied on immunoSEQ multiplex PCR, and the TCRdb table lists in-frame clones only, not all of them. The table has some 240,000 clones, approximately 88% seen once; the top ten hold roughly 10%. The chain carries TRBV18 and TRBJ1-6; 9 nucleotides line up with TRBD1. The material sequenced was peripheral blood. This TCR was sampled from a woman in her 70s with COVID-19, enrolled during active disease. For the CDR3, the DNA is TGTGCCAGCTCACCGAGGGACAGGGTGGATTCACCCCTCCACTTT. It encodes CASSPRDRVDSPLHF.